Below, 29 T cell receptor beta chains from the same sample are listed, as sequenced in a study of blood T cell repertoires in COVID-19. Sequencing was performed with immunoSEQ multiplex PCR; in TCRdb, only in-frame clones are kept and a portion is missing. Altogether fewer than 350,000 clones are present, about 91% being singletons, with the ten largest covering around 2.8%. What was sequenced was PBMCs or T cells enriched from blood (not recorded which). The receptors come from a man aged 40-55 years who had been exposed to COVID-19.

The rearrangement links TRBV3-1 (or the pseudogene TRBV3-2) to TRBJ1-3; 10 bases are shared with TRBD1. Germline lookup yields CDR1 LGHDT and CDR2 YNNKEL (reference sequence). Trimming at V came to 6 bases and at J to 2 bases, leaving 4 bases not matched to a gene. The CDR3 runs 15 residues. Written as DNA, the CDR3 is TGTGCCAGCAGGGGGACAGGGGCGACTGGAAACACCATATATTTT. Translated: CASRGTGATGNTIYF.

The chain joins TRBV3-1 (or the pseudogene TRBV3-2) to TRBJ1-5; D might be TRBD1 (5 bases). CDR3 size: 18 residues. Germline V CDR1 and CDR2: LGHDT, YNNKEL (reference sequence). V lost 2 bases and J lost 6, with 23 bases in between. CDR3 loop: CASSQSRGGLWGSQPQHF. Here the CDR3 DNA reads TGTGCCAGCAGCCAATCACGGGGGGGATTGTGGGGTAGTCAGCCCCAGCATTTT.

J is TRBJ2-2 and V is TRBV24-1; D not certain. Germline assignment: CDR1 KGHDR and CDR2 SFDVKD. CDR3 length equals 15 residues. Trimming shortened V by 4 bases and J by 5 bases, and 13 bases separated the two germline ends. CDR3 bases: TGTGCCACCAGTGAGCGCCAGGCCTTGACCGGGGAGCTGTTTTTT. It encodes CATSERQALTGELFF.

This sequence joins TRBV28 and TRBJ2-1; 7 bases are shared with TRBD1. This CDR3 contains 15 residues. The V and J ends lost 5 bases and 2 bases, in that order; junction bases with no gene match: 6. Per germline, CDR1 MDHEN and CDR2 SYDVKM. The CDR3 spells CASSQTGVAYNEQFF. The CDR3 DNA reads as TGTGCCAGCAGTCAAACAGGGGTCGCCTACAATGAGCAGTTCTTC.

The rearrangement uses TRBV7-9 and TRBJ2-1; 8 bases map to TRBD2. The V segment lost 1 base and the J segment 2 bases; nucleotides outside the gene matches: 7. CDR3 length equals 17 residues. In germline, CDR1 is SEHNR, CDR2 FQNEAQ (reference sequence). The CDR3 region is CASSLGKLAATYNEQFF. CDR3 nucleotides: TGTGCCAGCAGCTTAGGCAAACTAGCGGCAACCTACAATGAGCAGTTCTTC. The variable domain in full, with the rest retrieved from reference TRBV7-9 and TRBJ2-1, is DTGVSQNPRHKITKRGQNVTFRCDPISEHNRLYWYRQTLGQGPEFLTYFQNEAQLEKSRLLSDRFSAERPKGSFSTLEIQRTEQGDSAMYLCASSLGKLAATYNEQFFGPGTRLTVL.

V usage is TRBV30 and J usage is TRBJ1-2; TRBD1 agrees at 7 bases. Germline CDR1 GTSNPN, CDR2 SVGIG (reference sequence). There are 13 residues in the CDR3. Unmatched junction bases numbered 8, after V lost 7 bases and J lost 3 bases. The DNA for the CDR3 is TGTGCCTTGCAGGGGGTTGGAGACTATGGCTACACCTTC. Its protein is CALQGVGDYGYTF.

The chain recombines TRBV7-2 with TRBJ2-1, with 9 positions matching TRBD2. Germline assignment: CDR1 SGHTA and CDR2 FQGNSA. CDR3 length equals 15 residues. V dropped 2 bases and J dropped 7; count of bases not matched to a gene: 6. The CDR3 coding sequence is TGTGCCAGCAGCTTAATAGCGGGAGACTCAAATGAGCAGTTCTTC. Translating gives CASSLIAGDSNEQFF.

The CDR3 nucleotides read TGTGCCAGCAGCTCCAACAACAGGGCCGGGGAGCTGTTTTTT. It yields the protein CASSSNNRAGELFF. The rearrangement links TRBV11-2 to TRBJ2-2, with D tentatively TRBD1 (6 bases). CDR3 length equals 14 residues. Germline assignment: CDR1 SGHAT and CDR2 FQNNGV. V gave up 4 bases and J gave up 6 bases, with 12 bases separating them.

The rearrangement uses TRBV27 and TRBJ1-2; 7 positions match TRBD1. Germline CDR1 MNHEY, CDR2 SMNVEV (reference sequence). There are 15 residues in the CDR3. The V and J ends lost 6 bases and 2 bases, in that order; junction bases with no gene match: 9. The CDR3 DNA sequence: TGTGCCAGCAGGAGACCCGGACAGGAAAACTATGGCTACACCTTC. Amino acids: CASRRPGQENYGYTF.

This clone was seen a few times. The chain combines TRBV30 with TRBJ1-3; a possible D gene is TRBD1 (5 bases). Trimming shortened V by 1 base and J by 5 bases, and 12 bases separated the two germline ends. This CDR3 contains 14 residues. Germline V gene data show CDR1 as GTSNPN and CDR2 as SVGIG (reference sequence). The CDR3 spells CAWSGDRTRNTIYF. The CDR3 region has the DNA TGTGCCTGGAGTGGTGACAGAACACGAAACACCATATATTTT.

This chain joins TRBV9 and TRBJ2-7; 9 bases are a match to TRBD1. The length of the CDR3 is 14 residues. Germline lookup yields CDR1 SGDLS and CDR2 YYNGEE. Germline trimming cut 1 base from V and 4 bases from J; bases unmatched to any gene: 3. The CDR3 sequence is CASSVTGQGYEQYF. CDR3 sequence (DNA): TGTGCCAGCAGCGTAACGGGACAGGGATACGAGCAGTACTTC. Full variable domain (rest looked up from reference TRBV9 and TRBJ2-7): DSGVTQTPKHLITATGQRVTLRCSPRSGDLSVYWYQQSLDQGLQFLIQYYNGEERAKGNILERFSAQQFPDLHSELNLSSLELGDSALYFCASSVTGQGYEQYFGPGTRLTVT.

The CDR3 region has the DNA TGTGCCAGCAGCTTAGCGACAGGGGGCTCGGTTCGTCCTGAAGCTTTCTTT. Amino acid sequence: CASSLATGGSVRPEAFF. The V call is TRBV7-9, the J call TRBJ1-1, with 10 nucleotides matching TRBD1. The CDR3 sequence is 17 residues long. J lost 6 bases, V lost 0 bases, and 10 bases had no gene match. CDR1 and CDR2 from the germline V gene are SEHNR and FQNEAQ (reference sequence).

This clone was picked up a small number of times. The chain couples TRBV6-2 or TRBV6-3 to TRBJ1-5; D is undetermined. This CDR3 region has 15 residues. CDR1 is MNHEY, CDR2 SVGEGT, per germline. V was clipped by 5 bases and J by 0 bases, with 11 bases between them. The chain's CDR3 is CASSAGWGSNQPQHF. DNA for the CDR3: TGTGCCAGCAGTGCGGGCTGGGGTAGCAATCAGCCCCAGCATTTT.

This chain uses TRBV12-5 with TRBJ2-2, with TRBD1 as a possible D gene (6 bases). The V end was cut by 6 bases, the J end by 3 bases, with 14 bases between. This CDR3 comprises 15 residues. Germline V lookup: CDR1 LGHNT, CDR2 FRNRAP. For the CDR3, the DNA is TGTGCTAGTGGCTACAGGGTCAAATACACCGGGGAGCTGTTTTTT. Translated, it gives CASGYRVKYTGELFF.

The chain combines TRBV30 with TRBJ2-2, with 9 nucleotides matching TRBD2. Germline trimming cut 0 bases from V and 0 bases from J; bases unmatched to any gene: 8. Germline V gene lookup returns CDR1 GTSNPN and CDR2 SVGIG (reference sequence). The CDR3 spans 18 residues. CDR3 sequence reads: CAWSVEGLAAANTGELFF. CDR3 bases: TGTGCCTGGAGTGTGGAGGGACTAGCCGCCGCGAACACCGGGGAGCTGTTTTTT. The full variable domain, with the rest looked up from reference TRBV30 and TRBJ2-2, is SQTIHQWPATLVQPVGSPLSLECTVEGTSNPNLYWYRQAAGRGLQLLFYSVGIGQISSEVPQNLSASRPQDRQFILSSKKLLLSDSGFYLCAWSVEGLAAANTGELFFGEGSRLTVL.

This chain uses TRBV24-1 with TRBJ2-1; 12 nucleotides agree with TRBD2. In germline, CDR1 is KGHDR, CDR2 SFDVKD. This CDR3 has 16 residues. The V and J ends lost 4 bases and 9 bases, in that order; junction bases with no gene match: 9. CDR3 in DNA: TGTGCCACCAGTGACGCCGGACTAGCGGGGCGAGGTGAGCAGTTCTTC. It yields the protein CATSDAGLAGRGEQFF.

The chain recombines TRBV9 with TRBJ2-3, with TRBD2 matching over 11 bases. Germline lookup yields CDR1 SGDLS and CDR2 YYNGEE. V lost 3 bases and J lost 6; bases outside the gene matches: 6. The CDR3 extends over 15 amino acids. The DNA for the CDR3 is TGTGCCAGCAGCGCCCTAGCGGGAGGTTCCGATACGCAGTATTTT. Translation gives CASSALAGGSDTQYF.

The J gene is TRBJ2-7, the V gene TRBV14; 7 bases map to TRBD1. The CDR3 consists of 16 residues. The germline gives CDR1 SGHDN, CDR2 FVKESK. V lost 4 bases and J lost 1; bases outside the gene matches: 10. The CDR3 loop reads CASSRVGQEASYEQYF. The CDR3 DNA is TGTGCCAGCAGCCGAGTAGGACAGGAGGCTTCCTACGAGCAGTACTTC.

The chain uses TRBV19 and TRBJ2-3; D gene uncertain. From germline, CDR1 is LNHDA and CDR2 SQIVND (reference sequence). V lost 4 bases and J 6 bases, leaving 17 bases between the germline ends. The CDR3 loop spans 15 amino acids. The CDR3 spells CASSTDLHPRDTQYF. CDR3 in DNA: TGTGCCAGTAGTACTGACTTACACCCCCGGGATACGCAGTATTTT.

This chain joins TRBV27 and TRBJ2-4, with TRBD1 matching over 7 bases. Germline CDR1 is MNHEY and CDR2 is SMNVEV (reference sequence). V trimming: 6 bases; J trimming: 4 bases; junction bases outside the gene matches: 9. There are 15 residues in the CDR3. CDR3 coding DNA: TGTGCCAGCAGCCCCAGGGGACAGCATAAAAACATTCAGTACTTC. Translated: CASSPRGQHKNIQYF.

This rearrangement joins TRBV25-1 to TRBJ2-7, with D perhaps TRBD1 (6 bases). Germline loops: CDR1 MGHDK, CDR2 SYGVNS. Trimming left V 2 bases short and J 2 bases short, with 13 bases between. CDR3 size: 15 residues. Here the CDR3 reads CASSEGSTGPYEQYF. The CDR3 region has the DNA TGTGCCAGCAGTGAAGGGTCGACAGGACCCTACGAGCAGTACTTC.

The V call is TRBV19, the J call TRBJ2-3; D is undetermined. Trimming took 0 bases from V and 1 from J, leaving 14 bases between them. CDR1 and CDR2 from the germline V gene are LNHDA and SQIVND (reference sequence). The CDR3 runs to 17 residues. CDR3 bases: TGTGCCAGTAGTATAGATAGATCGGGTGTGGGCACAGATACGCAGTATTTT. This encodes CASSIDRSGVGTDTQYF.

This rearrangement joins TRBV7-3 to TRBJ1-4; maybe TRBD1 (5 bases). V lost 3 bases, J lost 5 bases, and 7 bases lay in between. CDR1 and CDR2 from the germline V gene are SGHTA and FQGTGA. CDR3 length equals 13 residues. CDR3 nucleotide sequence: TGTGCCAGCAGCTTGACAGCAAATGAAAAACTGTTTTTT. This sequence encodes CASSLTANEKLFF.

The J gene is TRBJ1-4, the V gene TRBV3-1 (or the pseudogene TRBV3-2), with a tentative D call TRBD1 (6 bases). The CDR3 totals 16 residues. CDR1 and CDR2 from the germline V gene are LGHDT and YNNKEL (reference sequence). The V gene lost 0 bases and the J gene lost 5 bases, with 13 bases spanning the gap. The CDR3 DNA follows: TGTGCCAGCAGCCAAGAAAGAGTAGACAGGAATGAAAAACTGTTTTTT. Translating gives CASSQERVDRNEKLFF.

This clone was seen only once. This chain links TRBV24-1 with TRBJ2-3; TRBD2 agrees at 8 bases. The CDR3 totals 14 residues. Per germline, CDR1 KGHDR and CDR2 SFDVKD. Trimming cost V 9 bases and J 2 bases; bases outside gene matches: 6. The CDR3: CATGLGGDTDTQYF. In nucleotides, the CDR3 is TGTGCCACCGGGCTCGGGGGGGACACAGATACGCAGTATTTT.

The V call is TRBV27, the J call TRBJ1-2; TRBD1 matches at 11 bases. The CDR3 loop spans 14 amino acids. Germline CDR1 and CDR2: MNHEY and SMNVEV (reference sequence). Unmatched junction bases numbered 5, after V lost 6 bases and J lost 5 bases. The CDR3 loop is CASSRGQGEYGYTF. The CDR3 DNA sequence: TGTGCCAGCAGCCGGGGACAGGGGGAATATGGCTACACCTTC.

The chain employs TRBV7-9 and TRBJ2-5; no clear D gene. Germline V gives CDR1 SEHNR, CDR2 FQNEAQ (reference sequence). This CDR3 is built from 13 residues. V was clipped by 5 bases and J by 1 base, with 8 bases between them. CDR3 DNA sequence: TGTGCCAGCAGCACTGCTAGCCAAGAGACCCAGTACTTC. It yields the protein CASSTASQETQYF.

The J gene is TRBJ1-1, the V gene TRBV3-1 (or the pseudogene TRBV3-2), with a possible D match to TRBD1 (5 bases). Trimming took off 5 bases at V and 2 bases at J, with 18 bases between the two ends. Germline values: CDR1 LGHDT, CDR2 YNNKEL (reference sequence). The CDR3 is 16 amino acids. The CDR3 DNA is TGTGCCAGCAGCTTAACCGGGGGAGGGCGCAACACTGAAGCTTTCTTT. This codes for CASSLTGGGRNTEAFF.

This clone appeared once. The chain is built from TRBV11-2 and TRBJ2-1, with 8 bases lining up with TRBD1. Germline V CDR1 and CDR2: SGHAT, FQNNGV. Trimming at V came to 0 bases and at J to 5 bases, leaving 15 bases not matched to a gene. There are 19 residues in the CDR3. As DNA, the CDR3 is TGTGCCAGCAGCTTAGATCAAAGGTCAGGGGGCGTTACCCACAATGAGCAGTTCTTC. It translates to CASSLDQRSGGVTHNEQFF.